This TCR beta chain was sequenced for a study of identical twins. Broader study findings: Modeled out-of-frame TCR alpha sharing in monozygotic twins fell below observed levels.

The V segment lost 4 bases and the J segment 7 bases; nucleotides outside the gene matches: 11. The CDR3 covers 16 residues. The germline V gene has CDR1 LGHNA and CDR2 YNFKEQ. In the case of this clonotype: Its antigen is unknown.

TCRdb recomputed calls from the 5' RACE reads with MiXCR, one row per CDR3 protein. The sample includes some 690,000 distinct CDR3 sequences, roughly 20% seen only once; the top ten take around 4.5%. The sample also formed part of further work on T cells expressing NK-cell markers. That paper states: Seropositivity for HCMV was found in most of the eight sequenced donors, with one seronegative. NKG2C+ dominant clonotype frequencies in five to seven donors were roughly 1.0-7.5% of CD8+ T cells.

The source material was PBMCs. This clonotype originated in a woman under 30 in good health. The V and J genes are TRBV4-2 and TRBJ2-1; 9 nucleotides align to TRBD2. CDR3 nucleotides: TGTGCCAGCAGCCTCATAGGCGGGAGGGCCGAGAATGAGCAGTTCTTC. This gives the protein CASSLIGGRAENEQFF.